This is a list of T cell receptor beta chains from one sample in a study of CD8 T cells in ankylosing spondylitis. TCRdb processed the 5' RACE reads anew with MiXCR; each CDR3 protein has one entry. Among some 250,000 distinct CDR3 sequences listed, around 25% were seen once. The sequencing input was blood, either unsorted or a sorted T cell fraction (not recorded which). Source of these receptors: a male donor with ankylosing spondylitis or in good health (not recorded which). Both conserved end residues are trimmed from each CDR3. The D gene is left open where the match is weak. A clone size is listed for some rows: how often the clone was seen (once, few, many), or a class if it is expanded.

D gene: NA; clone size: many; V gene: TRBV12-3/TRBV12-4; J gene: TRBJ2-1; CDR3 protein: ASSLGRNEQF
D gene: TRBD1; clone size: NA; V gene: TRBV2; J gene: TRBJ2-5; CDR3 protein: ARTGAQETQY
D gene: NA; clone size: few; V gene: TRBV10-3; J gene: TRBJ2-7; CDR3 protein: GGNGYEQY
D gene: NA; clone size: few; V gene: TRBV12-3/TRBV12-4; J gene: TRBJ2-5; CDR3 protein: ASSYRGQGETQY
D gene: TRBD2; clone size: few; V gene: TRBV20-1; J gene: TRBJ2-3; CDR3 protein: SAIERLAGALDTQY
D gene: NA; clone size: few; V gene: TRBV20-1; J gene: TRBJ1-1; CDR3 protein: SAPGETEAF
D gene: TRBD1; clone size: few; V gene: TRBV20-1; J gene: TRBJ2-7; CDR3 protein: SARVAGTGIHEQY
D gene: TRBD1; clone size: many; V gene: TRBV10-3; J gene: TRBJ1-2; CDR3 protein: AISEHRGGYT
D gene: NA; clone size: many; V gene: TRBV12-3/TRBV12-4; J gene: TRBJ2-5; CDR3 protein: ASSGYQETQY
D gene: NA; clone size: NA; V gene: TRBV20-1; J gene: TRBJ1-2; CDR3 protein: SARADRPRAGYT
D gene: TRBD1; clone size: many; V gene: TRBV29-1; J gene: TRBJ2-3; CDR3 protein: SARDSGVFTQY
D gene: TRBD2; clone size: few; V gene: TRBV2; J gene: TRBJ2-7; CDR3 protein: ASILGGAPYEQY
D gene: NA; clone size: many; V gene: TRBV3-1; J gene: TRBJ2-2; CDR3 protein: ASSLREHTGELF
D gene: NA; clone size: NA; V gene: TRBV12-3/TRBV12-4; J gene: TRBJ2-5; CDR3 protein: ASSLIGPQRPTQY
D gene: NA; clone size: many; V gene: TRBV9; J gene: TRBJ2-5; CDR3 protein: ASSVGGSPRQETQY
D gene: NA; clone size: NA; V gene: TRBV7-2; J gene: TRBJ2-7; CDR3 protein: ASSLGSTISYEQY
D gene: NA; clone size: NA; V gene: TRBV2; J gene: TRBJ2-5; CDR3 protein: ASTTTGETQY
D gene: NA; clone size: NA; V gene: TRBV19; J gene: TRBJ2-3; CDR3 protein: ASRVAYTTDTQY
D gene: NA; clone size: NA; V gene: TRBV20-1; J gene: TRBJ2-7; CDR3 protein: SGRPMPGHEQY
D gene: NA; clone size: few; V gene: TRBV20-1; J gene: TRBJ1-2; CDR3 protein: SATGPNGYT
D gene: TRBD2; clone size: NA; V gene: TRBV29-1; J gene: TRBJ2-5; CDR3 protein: SVDRRGGDLETQY
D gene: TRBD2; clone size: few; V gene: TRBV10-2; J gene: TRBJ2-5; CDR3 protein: ASRGLAGSETQY
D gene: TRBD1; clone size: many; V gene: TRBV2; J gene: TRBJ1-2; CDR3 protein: ASPMGGGGFDYGYT
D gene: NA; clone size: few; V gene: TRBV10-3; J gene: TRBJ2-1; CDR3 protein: AIRTNTSEQF
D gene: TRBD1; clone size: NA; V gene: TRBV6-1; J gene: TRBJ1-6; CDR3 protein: ASAPGTGGNSPLH
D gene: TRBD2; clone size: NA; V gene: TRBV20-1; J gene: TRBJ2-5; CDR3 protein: SARAAGGGRETQY
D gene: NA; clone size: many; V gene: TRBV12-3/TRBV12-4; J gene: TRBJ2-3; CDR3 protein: ASSRGGGTQY
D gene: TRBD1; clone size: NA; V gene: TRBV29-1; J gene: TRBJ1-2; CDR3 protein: SVGVSGGQGYT
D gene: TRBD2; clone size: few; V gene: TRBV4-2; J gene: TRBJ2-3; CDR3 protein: ASSQEETSGGRTDTQY
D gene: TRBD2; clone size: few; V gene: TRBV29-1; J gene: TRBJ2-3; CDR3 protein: SVDLPGLAITDTQY
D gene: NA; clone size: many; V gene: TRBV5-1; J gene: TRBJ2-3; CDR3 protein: ASSLGGGPFTDTQY
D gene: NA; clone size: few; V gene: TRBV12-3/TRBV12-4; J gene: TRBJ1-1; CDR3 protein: ASSLGPATF
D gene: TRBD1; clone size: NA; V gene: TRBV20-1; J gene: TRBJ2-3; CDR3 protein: SARGRDRGTDTQY
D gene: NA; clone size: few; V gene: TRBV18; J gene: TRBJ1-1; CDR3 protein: ASSPTRDTFRPNTEAF
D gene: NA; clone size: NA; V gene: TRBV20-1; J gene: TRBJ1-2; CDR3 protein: SAIRGSGVNYGYT
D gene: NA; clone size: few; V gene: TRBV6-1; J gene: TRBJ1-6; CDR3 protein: ASSPRTAASPLH
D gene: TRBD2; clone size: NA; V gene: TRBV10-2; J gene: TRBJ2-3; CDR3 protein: ASSRAGYADTQY
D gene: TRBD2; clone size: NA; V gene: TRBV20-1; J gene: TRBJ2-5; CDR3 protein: SAGLAGPQETQY
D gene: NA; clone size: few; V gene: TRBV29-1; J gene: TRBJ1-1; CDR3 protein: SVEDHRVGAF
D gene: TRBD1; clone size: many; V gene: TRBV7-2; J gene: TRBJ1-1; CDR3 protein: ASSRRGTEEAF
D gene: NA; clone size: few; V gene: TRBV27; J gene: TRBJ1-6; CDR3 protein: ASSLLRGAINNSPLH
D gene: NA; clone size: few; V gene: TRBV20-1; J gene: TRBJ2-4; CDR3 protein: SASSSSHVAKNIQY
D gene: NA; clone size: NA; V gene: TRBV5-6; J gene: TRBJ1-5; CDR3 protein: ASSLGGDNQPQH
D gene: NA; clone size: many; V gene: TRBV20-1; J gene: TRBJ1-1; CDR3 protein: SASPRVEAF
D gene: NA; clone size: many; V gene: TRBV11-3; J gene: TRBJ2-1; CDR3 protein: ASSFAPANEQF
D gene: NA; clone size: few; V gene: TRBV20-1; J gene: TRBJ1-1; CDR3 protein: SAPRANTEAF
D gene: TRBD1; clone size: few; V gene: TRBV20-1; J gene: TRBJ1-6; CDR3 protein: SARDLYGTGGDSPLH
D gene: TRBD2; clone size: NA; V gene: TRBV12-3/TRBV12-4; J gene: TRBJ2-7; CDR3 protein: ASSFVAGGTYEQY
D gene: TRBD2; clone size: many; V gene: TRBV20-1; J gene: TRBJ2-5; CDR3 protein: SGGAGGQETQY
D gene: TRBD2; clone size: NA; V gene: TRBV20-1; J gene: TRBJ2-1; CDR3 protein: SARSGEGWLNEQF
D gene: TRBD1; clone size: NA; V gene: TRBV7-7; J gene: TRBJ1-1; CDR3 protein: ASSSPLRQGDTEAF
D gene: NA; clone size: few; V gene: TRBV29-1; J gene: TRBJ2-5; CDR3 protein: SVARGGETQY